This T cell receptor beta chain was identified in a study of response to subunit inactivated influenza vaccine. The V end lost 0 bases, the J end lost 0 bases, and 9 bases lay between the germline ends. The CDR3 consists of 15 residues. CDR1 is SGHRS, CDR2 YFSETQ, per germline. MiXCR was run by TCRdb on the RT-PCR reads, yielding one entry per CDR3 protein. The table lists about 570,000 distinct CDR3 sequences, around 11% of them singletons, with more than 9.5% in the top ten. These data were also filed under a second study, of T cells expressing NK-cell markers. That study reports: A 5'RACE template switching approach incorporating UMIs was used to make TCR beta cDNA. It was sorted CD3+CD56-NKG2C+, CD3+CD56+NKG2C- and CD3+CD56+NKG2C+ T cells that provided the TCR beta repertoires.

The clonotype originates from a man over 45 who received an inactivated influenza vaccine. The source material was PBMCs from blood, sampled on the day of vaccination. V gene TRBV5-1 combines with J gene TRBJ1-1; a weak D match, TRBD1 (5 bases). Written as DNA, the CDR3 is TGCGCCAGCAGCTTGGTAGGGGTCTTGAACACTGAAGCTTTCTTT. This gives the protein CASSLVGVLNTEAFF.